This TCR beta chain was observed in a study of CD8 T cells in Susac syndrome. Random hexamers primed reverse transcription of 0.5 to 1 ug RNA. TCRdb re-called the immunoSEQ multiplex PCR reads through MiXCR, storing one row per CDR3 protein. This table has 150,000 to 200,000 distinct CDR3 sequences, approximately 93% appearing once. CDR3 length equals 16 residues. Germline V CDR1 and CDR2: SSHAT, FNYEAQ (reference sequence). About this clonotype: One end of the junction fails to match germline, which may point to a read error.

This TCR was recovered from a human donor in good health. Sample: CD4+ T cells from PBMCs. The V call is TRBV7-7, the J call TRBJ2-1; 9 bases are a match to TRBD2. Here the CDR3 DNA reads TGTGCTAGCAGCGCCCGGGGGCGGGGGGGCGGCGATGAGCAGTTCTTC. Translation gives CASSARGRGGGDEQFF.